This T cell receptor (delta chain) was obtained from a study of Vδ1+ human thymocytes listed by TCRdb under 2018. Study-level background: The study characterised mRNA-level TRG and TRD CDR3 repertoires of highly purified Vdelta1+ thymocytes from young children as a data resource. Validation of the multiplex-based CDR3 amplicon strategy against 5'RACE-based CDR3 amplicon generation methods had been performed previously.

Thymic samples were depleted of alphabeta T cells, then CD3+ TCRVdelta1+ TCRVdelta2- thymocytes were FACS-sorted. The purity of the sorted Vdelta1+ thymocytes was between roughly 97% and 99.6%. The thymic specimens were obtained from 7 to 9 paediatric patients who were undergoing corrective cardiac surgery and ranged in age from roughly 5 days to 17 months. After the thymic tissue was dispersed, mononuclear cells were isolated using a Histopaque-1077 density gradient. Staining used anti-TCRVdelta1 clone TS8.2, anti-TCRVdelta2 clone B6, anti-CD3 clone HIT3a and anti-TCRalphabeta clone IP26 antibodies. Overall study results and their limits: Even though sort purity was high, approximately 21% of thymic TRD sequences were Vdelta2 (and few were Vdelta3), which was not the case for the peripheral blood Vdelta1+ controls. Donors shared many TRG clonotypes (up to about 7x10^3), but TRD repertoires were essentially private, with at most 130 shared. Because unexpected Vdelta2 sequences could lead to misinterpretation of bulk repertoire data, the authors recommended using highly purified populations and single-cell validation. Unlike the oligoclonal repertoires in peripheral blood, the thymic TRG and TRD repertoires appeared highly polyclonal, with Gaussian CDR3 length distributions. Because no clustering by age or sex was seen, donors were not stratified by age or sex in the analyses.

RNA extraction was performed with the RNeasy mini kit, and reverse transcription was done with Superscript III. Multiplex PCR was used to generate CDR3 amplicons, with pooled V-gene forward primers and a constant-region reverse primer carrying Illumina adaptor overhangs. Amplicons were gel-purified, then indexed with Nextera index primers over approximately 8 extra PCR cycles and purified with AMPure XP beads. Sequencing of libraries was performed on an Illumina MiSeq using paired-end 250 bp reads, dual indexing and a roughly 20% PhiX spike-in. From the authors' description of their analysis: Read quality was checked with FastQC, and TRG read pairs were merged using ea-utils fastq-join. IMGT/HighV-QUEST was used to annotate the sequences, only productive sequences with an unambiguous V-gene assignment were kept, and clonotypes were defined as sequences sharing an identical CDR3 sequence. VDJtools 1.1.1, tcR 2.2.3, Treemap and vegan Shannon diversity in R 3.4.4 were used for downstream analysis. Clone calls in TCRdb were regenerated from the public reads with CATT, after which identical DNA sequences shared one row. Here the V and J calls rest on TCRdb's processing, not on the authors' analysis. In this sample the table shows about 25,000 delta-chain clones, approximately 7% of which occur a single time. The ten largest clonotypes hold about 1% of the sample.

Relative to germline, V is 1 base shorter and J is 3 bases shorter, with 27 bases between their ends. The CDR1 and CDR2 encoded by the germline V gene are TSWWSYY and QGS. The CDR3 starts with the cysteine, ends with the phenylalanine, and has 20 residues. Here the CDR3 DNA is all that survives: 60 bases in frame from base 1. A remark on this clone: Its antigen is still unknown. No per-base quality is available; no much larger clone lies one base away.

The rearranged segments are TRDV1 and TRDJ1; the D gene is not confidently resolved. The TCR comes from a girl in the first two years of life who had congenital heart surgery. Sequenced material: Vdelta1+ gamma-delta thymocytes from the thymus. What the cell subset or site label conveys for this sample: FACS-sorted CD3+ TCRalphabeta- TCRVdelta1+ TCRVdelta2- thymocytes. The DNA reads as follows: TGTGCTCTTGGGGAACGTCCTCCAGCCCGGCTCTATCGTTACGCCGATAAACTCATCTTT. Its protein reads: CALGERPPARLYRYADKLIF.